A single sample gave rise to the 21 T cell receptor beta chains below, sequenced in a study of T cells after yellow fever vaccination. Each CDR3 protein gets one entry after TCRdb re-called the 5' RACE reads with MiXCR. The data show just under 600,000 distinct CDR3 sequences, approximately 15% seen once. The specimen comprised PBMCs, sampled on the day of the yellow fever booster vaccination. These receptors were taken from a man aged 25-45 years who received the YFV17D yellow fever vaccine.

This clonotype has just a few counts. The rearrangement links TRBV20-1 to TRBJ2-3, with D possibly TRBD2 on 5 matching bases. Trimming stripped 3 bases from V and 6 bases from J, with 16 bases between. Germline CDR1 reads DFQATT; CDR2 reads SNEGSKA (reference sequence). This CDR3 comprises 14 residues. In nucleotides, the CDR3 is TGCAGTGCTAGGGGAGACGGTCAGAGTGATACGCAGTATTTT. Its translation: CSARGDGQSDTQYF.

This clonotype was seen more than once but under ten times. The chain carries TRBV29-1 and TRBJ1-2; TRBD1 aligns across 8 bases. CDR1 and CDR2 from the germline V gene are SQVTM and ANQGSEA. The V gene end was trimmed by 7 bases and the J gene end by 3 bases; junction bases not matched to a gene: 4. This CDR3 is 12 amino acids long. The CDR3 is CSANRGDYGYTF. CDR3 DNA sequence: TGCAGCGCAAACAGGGGGGACTATGGCTACACCTTC.

This clonotype has a handful of counts. The genes are TRBV6-1 and TRBJ2-3; D ambiguous. Germline V gives CDR1 MNHNS, CDR2 SASEGT. The CDR3 spans 12 residues. V lost 8 bases to trimming and J lost 7 bases, with 13 bases between them. The CDR3 DNA follows: TGTGCCAGCCAAACCCTTGGAAATACGCAGTATTTT. Residues: CASQTLGNTQYF.

The rearrangement uses TRBV6-1 and TRBJ2-2; D perhaps matches TRBD2 (7 bases). Trimming pared 6 bases from V and 12 bases from J, leaving 23 bases between. Germline CDR1 MNHNS, CDR2 SASEGT. This CDR3 region has 15 residues. The CDR3 sequence: CASSPLADPGQKLFF. The CDR3 nucleotides read TGTGCCAGCAGCCCCCTAGCGGACCCCGGACAGAAGCTGTTTTTT.

In this sample, this clonotype turned up a few times. This rearrangement joins TRBV7-6 to TRBJ2-7; 10 nucleotides match TRBD2. The V gene's germline CDR1 is SGHVS and CDR2 FNYEAQ. V trimming: 4 bases; J trimming: 6 bases; junction bases outside the gene matches: 15. The length of the CDR3 is 17 residues. CDR3: CASSSHLLAGVSLEQYF. CDR3 DNA: TGTGCCAGCAGCTCACACCTCCTAGCGGGAGTATCCCTCGAGCAGTACTTC.

The chain combines TRBV7-9 with TRBJ2-7, with 10 bases identical to TRBD2. Unmatched junction bases numbered 5, after V lost 7 bases and J lost 2 bases. CDR1 is SEHNR and CDR2 is FQNEAQ in the germline V gene (reference sequence). The CDR3 spans 14 residues. Here the CDR3 reads CASTLAGAAYEQYF. The CDR3 DNA reads as TGTGCCAGCACCCTAGCGGGAGCAGCCTACGAGCAGTACTTC.

J is TRBJ2-3 and V is TRBV5-4; D assignment may be TRBD1 or TRBD2 (6 bases each). Germline CDR1 is SGHNT and CDR2 is YYREEE (reference sequence). This CDR3 region has 13 residues. V was trimmed by 5 bases and J by 4 bases, leaving 11 bases between them. The CDR3 nucleotides read TGTGCCAGCAGGGAGGGGGGTTCAGATACGCAGTATTTT. This sequence encodes CASREGGSDTQYF.

This clonotype was observed a few times. The genes are TRBV7-2 and TRBJ2-7; D is uncertain. With 4 bases removed from V and 3 bases from J, the gap between germline ends came to 16 bases. Germline V gene sequence: CDR1 SGHTA, CDR2 FQGNSA. The CDR3 consists of 15 residues. As DNA, the CDR3 is TGTGCCAGCAGCTACACTCCTGCGTTCAACTACGAGCAGTACTTC. It specifies CASSYTPAFNYEQYF.

This clonotype was counted at least ten times. V gene TRBV7-8 combines with J gene TRBJ2-1; TRBD1 might be the D (7 bases). V lost 1 base, J lost 7 bases, and 14 bases lay in between. The CDR3 contains 15 residues. Germline CDR1 SGHVS, CDR2 FQNEAQ. The DNA of the CDR3 is TGTGCCAGCAGCTTAGATAGGGGGCGGGAAAATGAGCAGTTCTTC. It encodes CASSLDRGRENEQFF.

The chain carries TRBV4-3 and TRBJ2-1, with a tentative D call TRBD2 (5 bases). Trimming cost V 0 bases and J 5 bases, with 8 bases left between them. Per germline, CDR1 LGHNA and CDR2 YSLEER. The CDR3 runs to 14 residues. CDR3 bases: TGCGCCAGCAGCCAAGATGGGAGTCACAATGAGCAGTTCTTC. It translates to CASSQDGSHNEQFF.

This clonotype has at least ten counts. The chain couples TRBV28 to TRBJ2-7, with no clear D. Germline CDR1 MDHEN, CDR2 SYDVKM. V was trimmed by 5 bases and J by 4 bases, leaving 15 bases between them. The CDR3 runs to 14 residues. The CDR3 region has the DNA TGTGCCAGCAGTCCAGCCTGGGGTTCTTACGAGCAGTACTTC. Its protein product is CASSPAWGSYEQYF.

This clonotype was seen a handful of times. The V gene is TRBV28, the J gene TRBJ1-1; no clear D. CDR1 and CDR2 (germline): MDHEN, SYDVKM. The CDR3 covers 13 residues. The V gene lost 3 bases and the J gene lost 1 base, with 6 bases spanning the gap. CDR3 region: CASSFFGNTEAFF. In DNA, the CDR3 is TGTGCCAGCAGTTTCTTTGGGAACACTGAAGCTTTCTTT.

In its sample, this clonotype was seen a few times. The genes are TRBV20-1 and TRBJ2-1; 13 bases are shared with TRBD2. The V gene's germline CDR1 is DFQATT and CDR2 SNEGSKA (reference sequence). Trimming at V came to 6 bases and at J to 2 bases, leaving 7 bases not matched to a gene. The CDR3 totals 16 residues. CDR3: CSANPGLAGAYNEQFF. DNA for the CDR3: TGCAGTGCGAACCCCGGACTAGCGGGAGCCTACAATGAGCAGTTCTTC.

This clonotype was seen more than once but under ten times. The V call is TRBV10-2, the J call TRBJ2-1, with 12 bases aligning to TRBD2. V shed 6 bases and J 8 bases; nucleotides not matched to a gene: 8. Looked up from germline, CDR1 is WSHSY and CDR2 is SAAADI. This CDR3 has 15 residues. For the CDR3, the DNA is TGCGCCAGCAGGCCGGCTAGCGGGAGGGCCGATGAGCAGTTCTTC. The encoded protein is CASRPASGRADEQFF.

The J gene is TRBJ1-5, the V gene TRBV12-3 or TRBV12-4, with TRBD1 as a possible D gene (5 bases). The CDR3 contains 14 residues. The ends were cut back, 7 bases at V and 6 bases at J, with 16 bases in the middle. The CDR3 is CASTQGGTGQPQHF. The CDR3 nucleotides are TGTGCCAGCACCCAGGGAGGTACGGGTCAGCCCCAGCATTTT.

The rearrangement uses TRBV6-5 and TRBJ2-6; 7 positions agree with TRBD1. V shed 5 bases, J shed 1 base, and the junction held 5 bases outside the gene matches. The CDR3 spans 16 residues. CDR1 is MNHEY and CDR2 is SVGAGI in the germline V gene. CDR3 nucleotide sequence: TGTGCCAGCAGTCTATCGGACAGGTCTGGGGCCAACGTCCTGACTTTC. This codes for CASSLSDRSGANVLTF.

This clonotype was observed a handful of times. The junction shows a germline mismatch at one end, possibly a read error. The chain couples TRBV28 to TRBJ2-5; the D is unclear. The CDR3 totals 11 residues. Germline V gene lookup returns CDR1 MDHEN and CDR2 SYDVKM. The CDR3 nucleotides read TGTGCCAGCAGTTCTCGAGAGGCCCAGTACTTC. Translation gives CASSSREAQYF.

Only a few counts were recorded for this clonotype. The V gene is TRBV7-2, the J gene TRBJ2-2; no reliable D call. V lost 1 base to trimming and J lost 1 base, with 7 bases between them. Germline CDR1 is SGHTA and CDR2 is FQGNSA. This CDR3 comprises 15 residues. CDR3 protein: CASSLGSRNTGELFF. CDR3 DNA: TGTGCCAGCAGCTTAGGATCGCGGAACACCGGGGAGCTGTTTTTT.

This chain links TRBV29-1 with TRBJ1-3; no definite D call. This CDR3 comprises 13 residues. Per the germline V gene, CDR1 is SQVTM and CDR2 is ANQGSEA. V dropped 7 bases and J dropped 0 bases, with 10 bases sitting between them. The CDR3 bases are TGCAGCGCAAGACCCGGCTCTGGAAACACCATATATTTT. Protein product: CSARPGSGNTIYF.

This clonotype turned up a few times. J is TRBJ2-3 and V is TRBV5-6; D unclear. The CDR3 is 14 residues long. Germline lookup yields CDR1 SGHDT and CDR2 YYEEEE. V gave up 1 base and J gave up 2 bases, with 8 bases separating them. The CDR3 sequence: CASSLFSITDTQYF. The CDR3, as DNA: TGTGCCAGCAGCTTGTTCAGCATCACAGATACGCAGTATTTT.

The V and J genes are TRBV23-1 and TRBJ1-1; 11 positions match TRBD1. TRBV23-1 is filed as an ORF, its function uncertain. The CDR3 contains 17 residues. J lost 3 bases, V lost 3 bases, and 9 bases had no gene match. CDR3 amino acids: CASSHRCGQGAYTEAFF. CDR3 DNA: TGCGCCAGCAGTCATCGCTGCGGACAGGGGGCTTACACTGAAGCTTTCTTT.